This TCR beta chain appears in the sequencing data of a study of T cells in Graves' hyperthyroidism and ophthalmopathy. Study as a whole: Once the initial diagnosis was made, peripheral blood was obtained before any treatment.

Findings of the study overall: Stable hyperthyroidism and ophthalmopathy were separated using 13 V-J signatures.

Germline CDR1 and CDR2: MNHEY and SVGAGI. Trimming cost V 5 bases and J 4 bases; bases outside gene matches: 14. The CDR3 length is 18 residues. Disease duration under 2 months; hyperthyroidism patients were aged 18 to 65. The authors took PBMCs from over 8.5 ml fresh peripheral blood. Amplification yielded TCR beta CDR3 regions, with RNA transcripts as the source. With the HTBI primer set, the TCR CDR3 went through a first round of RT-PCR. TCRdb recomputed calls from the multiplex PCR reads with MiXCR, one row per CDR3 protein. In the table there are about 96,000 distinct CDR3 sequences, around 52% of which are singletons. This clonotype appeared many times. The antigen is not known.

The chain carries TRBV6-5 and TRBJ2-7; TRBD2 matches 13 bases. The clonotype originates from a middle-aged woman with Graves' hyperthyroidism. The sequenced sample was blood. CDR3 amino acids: CASSDPGTSGISVYEQYF. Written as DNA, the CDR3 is TGTGCCAGCAGTGACCCCGGGACTAGCGGGATTTCGGTTTACGAGCAGTACTTC.